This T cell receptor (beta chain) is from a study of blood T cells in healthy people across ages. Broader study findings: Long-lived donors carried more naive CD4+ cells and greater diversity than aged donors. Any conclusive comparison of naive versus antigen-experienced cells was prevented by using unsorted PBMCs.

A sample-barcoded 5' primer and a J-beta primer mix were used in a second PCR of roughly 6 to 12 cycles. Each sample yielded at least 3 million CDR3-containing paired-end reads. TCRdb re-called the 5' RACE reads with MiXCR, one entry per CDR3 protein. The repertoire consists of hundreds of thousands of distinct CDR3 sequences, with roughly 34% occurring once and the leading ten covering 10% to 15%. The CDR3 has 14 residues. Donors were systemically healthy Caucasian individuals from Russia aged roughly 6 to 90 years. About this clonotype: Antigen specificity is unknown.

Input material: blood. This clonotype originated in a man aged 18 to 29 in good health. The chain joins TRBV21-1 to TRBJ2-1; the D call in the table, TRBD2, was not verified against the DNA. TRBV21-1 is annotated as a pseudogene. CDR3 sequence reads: CASSYALPWNEQFF. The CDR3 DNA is TGTGCCAGCAGCTACGCCCTCCCCTGGAATGAGCAGTTCTTC.